Presented here are 6 T cell receptor beta chains from one specimen sequenced in a study of breast tumors, draining lymph nodes, adjacent tissues. Axillary draining lymph nodes of breast cancer patients supplied the node samples. TCRdb re-called the multiplex PCR reads with MiXCR, one entry per CDR3 protein. The repertoire holds some 120,000 distinct CDR3 sequences, with about 20% as singletons. Material for sequencing was axillary lymph node tissue. The receptors derive from a female donor with breast cancer. Some clones in this sample may be carry-over from other donors' samples.

This clonotype was seen many times. The CDR3 is CSAPRTSSYEQYF. The CDR3 nucleotides read TGCAGTGCTCCTAGGACAAGTTCCTACGAGCAGTACTTC. This chain links TRBV20-1 with TRBJ2-7, with D perhaps TRBD1 (5 bases). Germline V gene sequence: CDR1 DFQATT, CDR2 SNEGSKA (reference sequence). The V gene lost 5 bases and the J gene lost 1 base, with 12 bases spanning the gap. The CDR3 spans 13 residues.

This clonotype was detected ten times or more. The rearrangement links TRBV7-3 to TRBJ2-1; perhaps TRBD2 as D (6 bases). The germline V gene has CDR1 SGHTA and CDR2 FQGTGA. The CDR3 is 12 residues long. Deletions cut 3 bases from V and 10 bases from J, with 10 bases between. CDR3 nucleotide sequence: TGTGCCAGCAGCTTTGCTGCGGGAGAGCAGTTCTTC. It encodes CASSFAAGEQFF.

For this clonotype: A much bigger clone sits one base away, suggesting this may be a read error. This chain links TRBV3-1 with TRBJ1-3; TRBD1 might be the D (5 bases). Per the germline V gene, CDR1 is LGHDT and CDR2 is YNNKEL (reference sequence). The CDR3 extends over 15 amino acids. The CDR3 sequence is CASSSSLGTGNTKYF. CDR3 DNA: TGTGCCAGCAGCTCCTCCTTGGGGACTGGAAACACCAAATATTTT.

This clonotype was detected a few times. This rearrangement joins TRBV7-9 to TRBJ2-5, with D possibly matching TRBD1 (6 bases). Trimming took 1 base from V and 3 from J, leaving 15 bases between them. CDR1 and CDR2 (germline): SEHNR, FQNEAQ (reference sequence). CDR3 size: 16 residues. This CDR3 is CASSLGDKAREETQYF. The CDR3 bases are TGTGCCAGCAGCTTAGGGGACAAGGCCAGAGAAGAGACCCAGTACTTC.

There are many counts of this clonotype. CDR3 nucleotides: TGTGCCAGCAGCCAAATGATAGATACGCAGTATTTT. Translating gives CASSQMIDTQYF. This chain links TRBV5-8 with TRBJ2-3; D is undetermined. The V end was cut by 4 bases, the J end by 5 bases, with 8 bases between. The germline V gene has CDR1 SGHTS and CDR2 YDEGEE. The CDR3 extends over 12 amino acids.

The V gene is TRBV7-9, the J gene TRBJ2-6; the D gene is possibly TRBD1 (6 bases). V dropped 7 bases and J dropped 1 base, with 17 bases sitting between them. This CDR3 comprises 17 residues. Germline assignment: CDR1 SEHNR and CDR2 FQNEAQ (reference sequence). CDR3 protein: CASNFKPDSSGANVLTF. CDR3 DNA sequence: TGTGCCAGCAACTTCAAACCGGACAGTTCTGGGGCCAACGTCCTGACTTTC.